These 5 T cell receptor beta chains were all obtained from the same sample, sequenced in a study of identical twins. MiXCR, run by TCRdb on the 5' RACE reads, gives a single entry per CDR3 protein. The data contain 1.5 million to 2 million distinct CDR3 sequences, 25% to 35% of them singletons. The sequenced sample consisted of cord blood. The receptors were gathered from a newborn girl in good health.

This clonotype has more than one count but fewer than ten. The chain couples TRBV7-9 to TRBJ2-4, with D perhaps matching TRBD2 (6 bases). Trimming shortened V by 1 base and J by 3 bases, and 16 bases separated the two germline ends. Germline lookup yields CDR1 SEHNR and CDR2 FQNEAQ (reference sequence). This CDR3 has 17 residues. CDR3 region: CASSLEEGWLNKNIQYF. CDR3 DNA: TGTGCCAGCAGCTTAGAGGAGGGCTGGCTTAACAAAAACATTCAGTACTTC.

This chain uses TRBV7-2 with TRBJ2-3, with TRBD2 matching 10 bases. V lost 1 base to trimming and J lost 2 bases; unmatched junction nucleotides: 12. The length of the CDR3 is 19 residues. Germline CDR1 reads SGHTA; CDR2 reads FQGNSA. The CDR3 region is CASSLGPGLAESSTDTQYF. In DNA form, the CDR3 reads TGTGCCAGCAGCTTAGGGCCAGGACTAGCGGAAAGCTCCACAGATACGCAGTATTTT.

This clonotype was recorded a few times. The V and J genes are TRBV6-2 or TRBV6-3 and TRBJ2-7; D perhaps matches TRBD1 (5 bases). Germline CDR1 and CDR2: MNHEY and SVGEGT. CDR3 length: 14 residues. Trimming took 2 bases from V and 2 from J, leaving 10 bases between them. This CDR3 is CASSYLGAPYEQYF. The CDR3 bases are TGTGCCAGCAGTTACCTAGGGGCACCCTACGAGCAGTACTTC.

This clonotype was detected only a few times. The genes are TRBV5-1 and TRBJ2-3; possibly TRBD2 for D (5 bases). Germline-derived CDR1 and CDR2 are SGHRS and YFSETQ. The CDR3 totals 15 residues. The ends were cut back, 6 bases at V and 0 bases at J, with 14 bases in the middle. CDR3 amino acids: CASTPAAVSTDTQYF. For the CDR3, the DNA is TGCGCCAGCACCCCGGCAGCGGTTAGCACAGATACGCAGTATTTT. Based on the CDR3 plus reference TRBV5-1 and TRBJ2-3, the full variable domain is KAGVTQTPRYLIKTRGQQVTLSCSPISGHRSVSWYQQTPGQGLQFLFEYFSETQRNKGNFPGRFSGRQFSNSRSEMNVSTLELGDSALYLCASTPAAVSTDTQYFGPGTRLTVL.

The V gene is TRBV29-1, the J gene TRBJ1-2; possibly TRBD1 for D (5 bases). V was shortened by 3 bases and J by 5 bases, with 13 bases between the two germline ends. Germline CDR1 SQVTM, CDR2 ANQGSEA. This CDR3 contains 13 residues. The CDR3 spells CSVEGGVEYGYTF. As DNA, the CDR3 is TGCAGCGTTGAGGGGGGGGTAGAGTATGGCTACACCTTC.